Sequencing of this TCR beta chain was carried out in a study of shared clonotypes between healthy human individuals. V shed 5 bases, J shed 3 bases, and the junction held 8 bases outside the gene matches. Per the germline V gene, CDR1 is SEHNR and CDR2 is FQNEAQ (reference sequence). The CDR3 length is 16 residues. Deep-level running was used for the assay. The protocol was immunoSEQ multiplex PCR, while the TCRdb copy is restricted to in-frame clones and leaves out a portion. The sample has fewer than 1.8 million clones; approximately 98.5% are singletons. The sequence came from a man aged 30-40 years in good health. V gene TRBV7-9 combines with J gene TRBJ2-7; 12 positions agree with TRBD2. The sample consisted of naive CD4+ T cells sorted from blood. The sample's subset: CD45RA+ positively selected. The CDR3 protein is CASSAELAGGDYEQYF. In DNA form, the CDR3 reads TGTGCCAGCAGCGCAGAACTAGCGGGAGGAGACTACGAGCAGTACTTC.